This T cell receptor (beta chain) was sequenced for a study of technical replicates of blood from a few donors. The repertoire was sequenced with immunoSEQ multiplex PCR; TCRdb's copy has only in-frame clones and lacks some. Of over 55,000 clones in the sample, 75% to 90% were seen once. Trimming removed 1 base from V and 5 bases from J; junction bases left unmatched: 7. CDR3 length: 16 amino acids. Germline CDR1 is SGHRS and CDR2 is YFSETQ. The J gene is TRBJ2-5, the V gene TRBV5-1; 11 positions match TRBD1. Sequenced material: PBMCs. The receptor's source is a human donor in good health. Some clones in this sample may be carry-over from other donors' samples. The CDR3 loop is CASSLNGQGARETQYF. CDR3 sequence (DNA): TGCGCCAGCAGCTTGAATGGACAGGGGGCGAGGGAGACCCAGTACTTC.